Below, 4 T cell receptor beta chains from the same sample are listed, as sequenced in a study of blood T cells in healthy people across ages. A J-beta primer mix and a sample-barcoded 5' primer were used in a second PCR of about 7 to 12 cycles. TCRdb processed the 5' RACE reads anew with MiXCR; each CDR3 protein has one entry. The table lists 550,000 to 750,000 distinct CDR3 sequences, around a fifth of them singletons. The sample comprised blood. The receptor source for this set is a man aged 65-85 years in good health.

The rearrangement uses TRBV20-1 and TRBJ2-3; 9 bases agree with TRBD2. Trimming cost V 3 bases and J 6 bases; bases outside gene matches: 10. Looked up from germline, CDR1 is DFQATT and CDR2 is SNEGSKA (reference sequence). The CDR3 extends over 15 amino acids. CDR3 loop: CSASPVAGVGDTQYF. The CDR3 DNA reads as TGCAGTGCTAGTCCCGTAGCGGGAGTCGGGGATACGCAGTATTTT.

On this clonotype itself: A much larger clone is a single base away; this may be a read error. This chain links TRBV7-8 with TRBJ2-3; 8 positions agree with TRBD2. Per the germline V gene, CDR1 is SGHVS and CDR2 is FQNEAQ. The CDR3 length is 18 residues. The CDR3 nucleotides are TGTGCCAACAGCCAGGGCTTCGGGGGGGGATATAGCACAGATACGCAGTATTTT. This codes for CANSQGFGGGYSTDTQYF.

This clonotype was counted only a few times. This rearrangement joins TRBV5-1 to TRBJ2-5, with TRBD1 matching 7 bases. The J call could be wrong; TRBJ2-7 is a better fit for the DNA end. Germline V gene data show CDR1 as SGHRS and CDR2 as YFSETQ. The CDR3 runs 14 residues. In DNA form, the CDR3 reads TGCGCCAGCAGCTTGCCGGGACAGAGGGGCGAGCAGTACTTC. This gives the protein CASSLPGQRGEQYF.

This clonotype has a handful of counts. The chain joins TRBV11-1 to TRBJ2-7; D is undetermined. V was trimmed by 5 bases and J by 5 bases, leaving 19 bases between them. The CDR3 spans 15 residues. Germline CDR1 is SGHAT and CDR2 is FQDESV (reference sequence). This CDR3 is CASSPTRSRPDEQYF. The CDR3 DNA is TGTGCCAGCAGCCCGACCCGCTCGAGACCAGACGAGCAGTACTTC. The complete variable domain, with remaining parts taken from reference TRBV11-1 and TRBJ2-7, reads EAEVAQSPRYKITEKSQAVAFWCDPISGHATLYWYRQILGQGPELLVQFQDESVVDDSQLPKDRFSAERLKGVDSTLKIQPAELGDSAMYLCASSPTRSRPDEQYFGPGTRLTVT.